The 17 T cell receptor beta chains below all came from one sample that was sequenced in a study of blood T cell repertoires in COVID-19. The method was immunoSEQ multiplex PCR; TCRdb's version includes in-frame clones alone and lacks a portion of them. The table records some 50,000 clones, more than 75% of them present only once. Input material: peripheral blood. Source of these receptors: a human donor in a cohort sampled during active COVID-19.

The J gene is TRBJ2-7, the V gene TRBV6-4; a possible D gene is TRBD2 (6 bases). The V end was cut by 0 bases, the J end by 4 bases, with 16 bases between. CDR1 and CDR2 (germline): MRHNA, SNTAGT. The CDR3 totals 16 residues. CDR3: CASSDSRREGGYEQYF. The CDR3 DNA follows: TGTGCCAGCAGTGACTCTAGGCGGGAAGGAGGGTACGAGCAGTACTTC.

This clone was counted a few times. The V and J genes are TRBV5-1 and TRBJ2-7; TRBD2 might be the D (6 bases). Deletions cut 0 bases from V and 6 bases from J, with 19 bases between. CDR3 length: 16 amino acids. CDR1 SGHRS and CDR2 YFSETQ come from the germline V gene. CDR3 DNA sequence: TGCGCCAGCAGCTTGGATCCAGCGGGTTCGGTAGGCGAGCAGTACTTC. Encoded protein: CASSLDPAGSVGEQYF.

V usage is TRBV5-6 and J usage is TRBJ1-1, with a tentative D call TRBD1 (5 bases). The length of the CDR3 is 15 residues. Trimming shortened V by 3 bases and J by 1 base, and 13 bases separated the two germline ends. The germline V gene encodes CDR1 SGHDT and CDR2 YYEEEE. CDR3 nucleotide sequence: TGTGCCAGCAGCTCCGCAGGCCAGGGGAACACTGAAGCTTTCTTT. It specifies CASSSAGQGNTEAFF.

For the CDR3, the DNA is TGTGCCTGGAGTGCTCTATGGGACAGGGGTTACGAGCAGTACTTC. Protein sequence: CAWSALWDRGYEQYF. The V gene is TRBV30, the J gene TRBJ2-7; 10 positions match TRBD1. This CDR3 region has 15 residues. CDR1 is GTSNPN and CDR2 is SVGIG in the germline V gene (reference sequence). With 1 base clipped from V and 4 bases from J, the junction kept 7 bases outside the gene matches.

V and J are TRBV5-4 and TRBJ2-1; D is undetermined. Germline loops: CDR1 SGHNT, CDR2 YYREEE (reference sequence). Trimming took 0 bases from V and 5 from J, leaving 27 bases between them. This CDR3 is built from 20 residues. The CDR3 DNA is TGTGCCAGCAGCTTGGTCCCCCACTCTAGACTCCCCTACTCTCACAATGAGCAGTTCTTC. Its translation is CASSLVPHSRLPYSHNEQFF.

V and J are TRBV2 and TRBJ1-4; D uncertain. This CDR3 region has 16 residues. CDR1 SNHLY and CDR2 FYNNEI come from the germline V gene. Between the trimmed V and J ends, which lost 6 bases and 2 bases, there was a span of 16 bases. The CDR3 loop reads CASRSSGSDTNEKLFF. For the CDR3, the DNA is TGTGCCAGCAGGTCCAGCGGGAGTGATACTAATGAAAAACTGTTTTTT.

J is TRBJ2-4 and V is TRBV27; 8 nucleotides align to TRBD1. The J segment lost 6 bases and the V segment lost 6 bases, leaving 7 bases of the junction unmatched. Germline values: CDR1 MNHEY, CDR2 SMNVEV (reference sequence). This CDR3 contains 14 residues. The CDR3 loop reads CASSLTGDANIQYF. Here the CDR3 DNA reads TGTGCCAGCAGCCTGACAGGGGATGCAAACATTCAGTACTTC.

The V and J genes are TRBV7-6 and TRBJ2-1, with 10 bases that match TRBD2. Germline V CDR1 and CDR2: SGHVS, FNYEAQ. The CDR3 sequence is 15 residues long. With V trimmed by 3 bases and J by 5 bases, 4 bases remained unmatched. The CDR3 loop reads CASSFLAGDDNEQFF. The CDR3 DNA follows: TGTGCCAGCAGCTTCCTAGCGGGAGACGACAATGAGCAGTTCTTC. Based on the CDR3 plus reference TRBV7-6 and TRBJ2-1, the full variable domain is GAGVSQSPRYKVTKRGQDVALRCDPISGHVSLYWYRQALGQGPEFLTYFNYEAQQDKSGLPNDRFSAERPEGSISTLTIQRTEQRDSAMYRCASSFLAGDDNEQFFGPGTRLTVL.

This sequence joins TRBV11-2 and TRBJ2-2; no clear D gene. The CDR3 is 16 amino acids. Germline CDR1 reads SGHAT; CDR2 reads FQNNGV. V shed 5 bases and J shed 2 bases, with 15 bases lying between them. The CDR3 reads CASSARLAENTGELFF. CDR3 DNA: TGTGCCAGCAGCGCCCGATTGGCGGAAAACACCGGGGAGCTGTTTTTT.

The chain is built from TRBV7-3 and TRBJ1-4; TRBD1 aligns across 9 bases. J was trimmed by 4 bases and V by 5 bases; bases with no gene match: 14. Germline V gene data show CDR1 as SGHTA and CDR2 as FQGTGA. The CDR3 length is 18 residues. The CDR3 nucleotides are TGTGCCAGCAGCCTTCCCCGGGACAGGGTTTTTGGTAATGAAAAACTGTTTTTT. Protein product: CASSLPRDRVFGNEKLFF.

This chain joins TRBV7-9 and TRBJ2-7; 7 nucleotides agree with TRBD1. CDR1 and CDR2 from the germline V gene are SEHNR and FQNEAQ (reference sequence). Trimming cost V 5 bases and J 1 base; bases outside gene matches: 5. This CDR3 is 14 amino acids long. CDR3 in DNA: TGTGCCAGCAGCACAGGGGCAGGGTCCTACGAGCAGTACTTC. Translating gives CASSTGAGSYEQYF.

In nucleotides, the CDR3 is TGCGCCAGCAGCACACCCGGGACTGGGCAGTATTTT. Translation: CASSTPGTGQYF. The chain has TRBV5-1 and TRBJ2-3, with D possibly being TRBD2 (6 bases). The CDR3 runs 12 residues. Trimming took off 4 bases at V and 11 bases at J, with 14 bases between the two ends. Germline values: CDR1 SGHRS, CDR2 YFSETQ.

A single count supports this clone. The CDR3 is CATRGSGGEETQYF. The CDR3 coding sequence is TGTGCCACCAGGGGTAGCGGAGGTGAGGAGACCCAGTACTTC. V is TRBV7-9 and J is TRBJ2-5; tentatively, D is TRBD1 or TRBD2 (6 bases each). V was clipped by 10 bases and J by 5 bases, with 20 bases between them. Germline loops: CDR1 SEHNR, CDR2 FQNEAQ (reference sequence). The CDR3 totals 14 residues.

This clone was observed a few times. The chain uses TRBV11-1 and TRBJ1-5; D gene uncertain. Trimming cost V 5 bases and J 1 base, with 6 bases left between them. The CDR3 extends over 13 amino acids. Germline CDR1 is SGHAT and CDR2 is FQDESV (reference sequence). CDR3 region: CASSRRSNQPQHF. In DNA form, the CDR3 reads TGTGCCAGCAGCCGCCGGAGCAATCAGCCCCAGCATTTT. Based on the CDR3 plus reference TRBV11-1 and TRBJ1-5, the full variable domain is EAEVAQSPRYKITEKSQAVAFWCDPISGHATLYWYRQILGQGPELLVQFQDESVVDDSQLPKDRFSAERLKGVDSTLKIQPAELGDSAMYLCASSRRSNQPQHFGDGTRLSIL.

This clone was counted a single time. The CDR3 coding sequence is TGTGCCAGCAGTTTCGGGGTCGCCGGGAGGGGGCCCTACAATGAGCAGTTCTTC. Translation: CASSFGVAGRGPYNEQFF. The chain couples TRBV27 to TRBJ2-1; maybe TRBD2 (8 bases). V was shortened by 3 bases and J by 2 bases, with 20 bases between the two germline ends. CDR1 and CDR2 from the germline V gene are MNHEY and SMNVEV (reference sequence). CDR3 length equals 18 residues.

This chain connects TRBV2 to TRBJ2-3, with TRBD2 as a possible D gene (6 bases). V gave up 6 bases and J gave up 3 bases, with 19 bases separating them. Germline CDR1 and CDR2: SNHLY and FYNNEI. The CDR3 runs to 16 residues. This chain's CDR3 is CASRWRAGGITDTQYF. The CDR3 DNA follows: TGTGCCAGCAGATGGAGGGCCGGTGGAATTACAGATACGCAGTATTTT.

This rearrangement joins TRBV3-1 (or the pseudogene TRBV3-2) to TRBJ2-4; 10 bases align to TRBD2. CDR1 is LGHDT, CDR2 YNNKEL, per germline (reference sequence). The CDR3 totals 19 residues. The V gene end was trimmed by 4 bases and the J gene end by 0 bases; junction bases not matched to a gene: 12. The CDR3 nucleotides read TGTGCCAGCAGCCCTAAGGGACTAGCGCGATCCCTAGCCAAAAACATTCAGTACTTC. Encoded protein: CASSPKGLARSLAKNIQYF.